Below, one T cell receptor (beta chain) is given with its context. This receptor's antigen is unknown. Within one base of it there is no much larger clone, and no base qualities were kept. The immunoSEQ Assay, a bias-controlled multiplex PCR, was used to amplify TCRbeta CDR3 regions from genomic DNA. Regarding the original processing steps: Nucleated cell counts per sample were estimated from amplification of reference gene primers within the assay. Sequence reads were collapsed and filtered to measure the absolute abundance of every unique TCRbeta CDR3 rearrangement. For each sample, productive Simpson clonality was calculated by taking the square root of Simpson's diversity index across productive rearrangements. TCRdb re-hosts the immuneACCESS table, in-frame sequences only. Its copies lack some clones; in the studies checked, an unresolved V gene accounts for under half of them, and the cause for the rest is not known. V, J and clone size were drawn from that table, and D and trimming were deduced from the DNA. The sample data list around 170,000 clones, and about four fifths of these were observed just once. The top ten clones comprise roughly 14% of the sample.

The collaborating institutions used their own protocols to collect whole blood in K2EDTA tubes. For TCRbeta analysis, collaborator samples were shipped as frozen whole blood, as isolated PBMCs, or as DNA extracted from either sample type. The data were obtained in a study of blood T cell repertoires in COVID-19 (TCRdb year 2020). At the level of the whole study: Samples covering the acute and convalescent phases of COVID-19 were provided by collaborators in the United States, Italy and Spain. The prospective study material was composed of cDNA or gDNA derived from T cells, B-cell-depleted T cells, or PBMCs. The samples were drawn from the first 160 participants of the ongoing ImmuneRACE study and from 1,254 subjects provided by 6 global collaborators. A freely available public database, intended as a resource for researchers studying the immune response to SARS-CoV-2, is where the repertoires were released. Subjects who had been exposed to COVID-19, were actively infected with it, or had recovered from it provided the deeply sampled blood TCRbeta repertoires that made up the dataset. Nearly every sample came with metadata listing a de-identified subject ID, COVID-19 status, age in years and sex. HLA class I and class II types, where available, came from metadata supplied by the sample provider rather than from assay-based typing.

The paper as a whole reports these results and caveats: The amount of clinical and demographic metadata varied by source and participant and was provided uncurated.

This TCR was sampled from a woman of 80 years or more with acute or convalescent COVID-19. The sample consisted of peripheral blood.

The nucleotide sequence is TGTGCCAGCAGCAAACAGGGGATCGCGGAAAAACTGTTTTTT. Its protein is CASSKQGIAEKLFF. This chain is built from TRBV9 and TRBJ1-4; TRBD1 matches 7 bases in the middle. Taken from the germline V gene, the CDR1 and CDR2 loops are SGDLS and YYNGEE. Including the terminal cysteine and phenylalanine, the CDR3 comprises 14 residues. The DNA shown is the 42-base CDR3, in frame from base 1. Ends trimmed: V by 4 bases, J by 8 bases; bases unmatched to a gene: 8.